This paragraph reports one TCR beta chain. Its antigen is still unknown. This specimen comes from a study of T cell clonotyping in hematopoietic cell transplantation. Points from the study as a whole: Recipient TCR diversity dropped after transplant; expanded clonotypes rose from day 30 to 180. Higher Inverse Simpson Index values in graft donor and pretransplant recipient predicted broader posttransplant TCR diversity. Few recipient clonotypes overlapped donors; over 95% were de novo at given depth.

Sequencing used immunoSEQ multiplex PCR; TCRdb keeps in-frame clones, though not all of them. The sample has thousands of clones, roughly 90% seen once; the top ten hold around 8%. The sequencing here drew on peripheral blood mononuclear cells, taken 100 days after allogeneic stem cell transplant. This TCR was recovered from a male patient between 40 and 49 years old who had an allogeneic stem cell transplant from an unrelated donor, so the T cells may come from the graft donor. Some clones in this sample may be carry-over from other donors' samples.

CDR3 residues: CASSEGGPVGELFF. As DNA, the CDR3 is TGTGCCAGCAGTGAAGGGGGCCCGGTGGGGGAGCTGTTTTTT. This rearrangement joins TRBV2 to TRBJ2-2; a weak D match, TRBD1 (5 bases). The CDR3 contains 14 residues. Looked up from germline, CDR1 is SNHLY and CDR2 is FYNNEI. V was shortened by 1 base and J by 8 bases, with 11 bases between the two germline ends.